The rows below give T cell receptor beta chains drawn from one sample of a study of blood T cell repertoires in COVID-19. The repertoire was sequenced with immunoSEQ multiplex PCR; TCRdb's copy has only in-frame clones and lacks some. This table holds 250,000 or so clones, around 87% found once. Sequencing was carried out using peripheral blood. The origin of the receptors is a woman in her sixties or seventies with COVID-19, enrolled during active disease. The CDR3 runs from the conserved cysteine through the conserved F or W. D genes are given only for firm matches. The size entry is marked missing in some rows and otherwise reads once, few, many or a size class.

j_call: TRBJ1-4
d_call: NA
v_call: TRBV19
clone_size: NA
cdr3_nt: TGTGCCAGTAGTATTGCAACAGTTGACGATCCTTGGGATGAAAAACTGTTTTTT
cdr3_aa: CASSIATVDDPWDEKLFF

j_call: TRBJ1-5
d_call: NA
v_call: TRBV28
clone_size: NA
cdr3_nt: TGTGCCAGCATAGGCCCCGGGGTCAATCAGCCCCAGCATTTT
cdr3_aa: CASIGPGVNQPQHF

j_call: TRBJ2-5
d_call: NA
v_call: TRBV4-2
clone_size: many
cdr3_nt: TGTGCCAGCAGCCAGCCTACCGAGACCCAGTACTTC
cdr3_aa: CASSQPTETQYF

j_call: TRBJ2-7
d_call: NA
v_call: TRBV6-6
clone_size: once
cdr3_nt: TGTGCCAGCAGTTACTCCCGATCGGCTAGCTTTTACGAGCAGTACTTC
cdr3_aa: CASSYSRSASFYEQYF

j_call: TRBJ2-3
d_call: TRBD2
v_call: TRBV7-9
clone_size: NA
cdr3_nt: TGTGCCAGTCGAGAGGCGGGAGGATGGGGCACAGATACGCAGTATTTT
cdr3_aa: CASREAGGWGTDTQYF

j_call: TRBJ2-2
d_call: TRBD1
v_call: TRBV28
clone_size: few
cdr3_nt: TGTGCCAGCAGTCTAACGGGACAGGGGGGCGACGGGGAGCTGTTTTTT
cdr3_aa: CASSLTGQGGDGELFF

j_call: TRBJ2-1
d_call: TRBD2
v_call: TRBV9
clone_size: NA
cdr3_nt: TGTGCCAGCAGCGTAGGCCTAGCGGATGGGAATGAGCAGTTCTTC
cdr3_aa: CASSVGLADGNEQFF

j_call: TRBJ1-5
d_call: NA
v_call: TRBV5-6
clone_size: few
cdr3_nt: TGTGCCAGCAGCTTGTATGGGGAGTATCAGCCCCAGCATTTT
cdr3_aa: CASSLYGEYQPQHF

j_call: TRBJ2-7
d_call: TRBD2
v_call: TRBV7-8
clone_size: NA
cdr3_nt: TGTGCCAGCAGCCCCGCTAGCGGGTCCTACGAGCAGTACTTC
cdr3_aa: CASSPASGSYEQYF

j_call: TRBJ1-3
d_call: TRBD1
v_call: TRBV28
clone_size: NA
cdr3_nt: TGTGCCAGCAGTTTAATGGGACAGGGTTCTGGAAACACCATATATTTT
cdr3_aa: CASSLMGQGSGNTIYF

j_call: TRBJ1-2
d_call: TRBD1
v_call: TRBV7-2
clone_size: NA
cdr3_nt: TGTGCCAGCAGCGCAACCTTTGGACAGGGGGCGGTCGGCTACACCTTC
cdr3_aa: CASSATFGQGAVGYTF

j_call: TRBJ1-1
d_call: NA
v_call: TRBV7-9
clone_size: NA
cdr3_nt: TGTGCCAGCAGCTTAGCGGGGCCCCTGAACACTGAAGCTTTCTTT
cdr3_aa: CASSLAGPLNTEAFF

j_call: TRBJ2-3
d_call: TRBD2
v_call: TRBV28
clone_size: NA
cdr3_nt: TGTGCCAGCAGTTTACCGCTAGCGGGAGGGCCAGATACGCAGTATTTT
cdr3_aa: CASSLPLAGGPDTQYF

j_call: TRBJ2-1
d_call: TRBD2
v_call: TRBV3-1/TRBV3-2
clone_size: NA
cdr3_nt: TGTGCCAGCAGCCCCCCCCGGCTAGCGGGAAGCAATGAGCAGTTCTTC
cdr3_aa: CASSPPRLAGSNEQFF

j_call: TRBJ2-7
d_call: NA
v_call: TRBV5-4
clone_size: once
cdr3_nt: TGTGCCAGCAGCTCGCGGGACCAACCATACGAGCAGTACTTC
cdr3_aa: CASSSRDQPYEQYF

j_call: TRBJ2-2
d_call: NA
v_call: TRBV5-1
clone_size: NA
cdr3_nt: TGCGCCAGCAGCTCAACCAGGGCGTCCGGGGAGCTGTTTTTT
cdr3_aa: CASSSTRASGELFF

j_call: TRBJ1-2
d_call: NA
v_call: TRBV6-2/TRBV6-3
clone_size: NA
cdr3_nt: TGTGCCAGCAGCGAGACAGACTATGGCTACACCTTC
cdr3_aa: CASSETDYGYTF

j_call: TRBJ2-3
d_call: TRBD2
v_call: TRBV27
clone_size: NA
cdr3_nt: TGTGCCAGCAGAATAGCGGGAGGGGCGGTAGATACGCAGTATTTT
cdr3_aa: CASRIAGGAVDTQYF

j_call: TRBJ2-7
d_call: NA
v_call: TRBV4-2
clone_size: NA
cdr3_nt: TGTGCCAGCAGCCAAGACAAGGGGCCCTCCTACGAGCAGTACTTC
cdr3_aa: CASSQDKGPSYEQYF

j_call: TRBJ2-7
d_call: TRBD1
v_call: TRBV19
clone_size: few
cdr3_nt: TGTGCCAGTAGTCGACAGGGGGGTTACGAGCAGTACTTC
cdr3_aa: CASSRQGGYEQYF

j_call: TRBJ2-2
d_call: TRBD2
v_call: TRBV28
clone_size: NA
cdr3_nt: TGTGCCAGCAGTTTTAGGCGTCAAGCGGGAAACACCGGGGAGCTGTTTTTT
cdr3_aa: CASSFRRQAGNTGELFF

j_call: TRBJ2-3
d_call: TRBD2
v_call: TRBV15
clone_size: once
cdr3_nt: TGTGCCACCAGCAGAGATCGTTCTGGGACTAGTTGGAAAGATACGCAGTATTTT
cdr3_aa: CATSRDRSGTSWKDTQYF